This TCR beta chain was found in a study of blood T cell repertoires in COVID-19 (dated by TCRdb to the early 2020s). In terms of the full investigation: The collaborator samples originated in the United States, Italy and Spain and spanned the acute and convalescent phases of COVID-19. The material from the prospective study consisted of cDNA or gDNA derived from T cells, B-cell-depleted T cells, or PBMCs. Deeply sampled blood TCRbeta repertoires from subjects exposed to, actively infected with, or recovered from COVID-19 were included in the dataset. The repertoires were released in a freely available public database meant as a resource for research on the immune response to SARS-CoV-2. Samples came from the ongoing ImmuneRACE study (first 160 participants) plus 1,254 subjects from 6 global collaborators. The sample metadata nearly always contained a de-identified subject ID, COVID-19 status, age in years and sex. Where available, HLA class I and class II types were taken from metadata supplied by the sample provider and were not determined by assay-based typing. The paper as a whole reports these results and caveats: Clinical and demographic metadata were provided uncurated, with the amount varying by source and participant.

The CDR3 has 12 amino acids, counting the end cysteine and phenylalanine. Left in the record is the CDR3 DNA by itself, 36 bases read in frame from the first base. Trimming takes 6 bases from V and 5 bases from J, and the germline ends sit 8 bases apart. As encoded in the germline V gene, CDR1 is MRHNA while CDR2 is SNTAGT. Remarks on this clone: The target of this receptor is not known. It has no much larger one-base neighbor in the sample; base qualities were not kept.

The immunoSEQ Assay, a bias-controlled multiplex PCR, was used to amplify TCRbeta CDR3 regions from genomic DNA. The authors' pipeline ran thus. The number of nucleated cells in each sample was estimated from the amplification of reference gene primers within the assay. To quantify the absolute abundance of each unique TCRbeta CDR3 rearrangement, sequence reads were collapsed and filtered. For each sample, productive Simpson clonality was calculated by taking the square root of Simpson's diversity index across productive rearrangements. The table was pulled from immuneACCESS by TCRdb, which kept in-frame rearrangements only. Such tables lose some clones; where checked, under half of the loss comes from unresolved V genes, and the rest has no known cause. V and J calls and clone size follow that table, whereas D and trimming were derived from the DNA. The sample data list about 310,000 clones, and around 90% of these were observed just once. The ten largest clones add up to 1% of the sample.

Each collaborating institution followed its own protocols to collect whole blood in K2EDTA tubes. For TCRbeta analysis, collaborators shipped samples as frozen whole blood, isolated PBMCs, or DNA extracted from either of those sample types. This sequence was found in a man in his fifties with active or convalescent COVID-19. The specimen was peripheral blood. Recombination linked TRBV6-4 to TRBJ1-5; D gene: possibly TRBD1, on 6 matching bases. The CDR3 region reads CASRGADQPQHF. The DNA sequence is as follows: TGTGCCAGCAGGGGGGCAGATCAGCCCCAGCATTTT.